Listed here is a single T cell receptor (beta chain). The sample comes from a study of blood T cell repertoires in COVID-19. Study information: Spain, Italy and the United States supplied samples that represented acute and convalescent COVID-19. T cells, B-cell-depleted T cells, or PBMCs provided the cDNA or gDNA that served as material.

Recruited during active infection, patients (from Seattle) were subsequently followed longitudinally. The repertoire was sequenced with immunoSEQ multiplex PCR; TCRdb's copy has only in-frame clones and lacks some. The top ten hold 5% to 7.5% of the sample, which has around 110,000 clones, about 79% seen once. This clonotype was obtained from an elderly man with COVID-19, enrolled during active disease. The specimen was peripheral blood.

For the CDR3, the DNA is TGTGCCAGCAGTGAAGGGGTAGGGGTTCAGCCCCAGCATTTT. Its protein product is CASSEGVGVQPQHF. This sequence joins TRBV2 and TRBJ1-5; D might be TRBD1 (5 bases). Trimming cost V 1 base and J 6 bases, with 10 bases left between them. The CDR3 is made up of 14 amino acids. Germline CDR1 is SNHLY and CDR2 is FYNNEI. Based on the CDR3 plus reference TRBV2 and TRBJ1-5, the full variable domain is EPEVTQTPSHQVTQMGQEVILRCVPISNHLYFYWYRQILGQKVEFLVSFYNNEISEKSEIFDDQFSVERPDGSNFTLKIRSTKLEDSAMYFCASSEGVGVQPQHFGDGTRLSIL.